Described below is a single TCR beta chain sequence and its context. CDR1 is LNHDA, CDR2 SQIVND, per germline (reference sequence). CDR3 length: 14 residues. V lost 5 bases to trimming and J lost 1 base, with 10 bases between them. The data were taken from a study of T cell changes during pregnancy in multiple sclerosis. TCRdb keeps only in-frame clones here, not all; method: immunoSEQ multiplex PCR. The repertoire holds approximately 100,000 clones, with around 92% as singletons. This receptor was taken from a female donor with multiple sclerosis, enrolled in a pregnancy study. Sequences were derived from peripheral blood, sampled in the second trimester of pregnancy. The J gene is TRBJ2-3, the V gene TRBV19; the D gene is possibly TRBD2 (5 bases). The CDR3 bases are TGTGCCAGTAGTGTTACGAGGGGCACAGATACGCAGTATTTT. It translates to CASSVTRGTDTQYF.